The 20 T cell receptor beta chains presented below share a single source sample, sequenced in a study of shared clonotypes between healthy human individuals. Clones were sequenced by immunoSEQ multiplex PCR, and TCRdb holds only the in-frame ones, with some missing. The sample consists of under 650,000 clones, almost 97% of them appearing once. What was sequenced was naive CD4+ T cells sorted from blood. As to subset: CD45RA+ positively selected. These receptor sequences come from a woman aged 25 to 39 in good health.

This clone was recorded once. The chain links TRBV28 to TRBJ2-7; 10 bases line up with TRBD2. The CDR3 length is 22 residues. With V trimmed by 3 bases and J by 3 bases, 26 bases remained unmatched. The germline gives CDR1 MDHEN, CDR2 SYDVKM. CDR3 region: CASSFAAPRGLWEREGLYEQYF. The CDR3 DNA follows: TGTGCCAGCAGTTTCGCGGCCCCCAGGGGGCTGTGGGAGCGGGAGGGACTCTACGAGCAGTACTTC.

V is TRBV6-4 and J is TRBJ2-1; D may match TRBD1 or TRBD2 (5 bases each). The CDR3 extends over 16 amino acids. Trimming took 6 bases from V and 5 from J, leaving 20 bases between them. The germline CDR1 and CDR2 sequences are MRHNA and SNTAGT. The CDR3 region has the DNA TGTGCCAGCAGCGTGCTCCGGGACCTGCTTAACAATGAGCAGTTCTTC. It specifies CASSVLRDLLNNEQFF.

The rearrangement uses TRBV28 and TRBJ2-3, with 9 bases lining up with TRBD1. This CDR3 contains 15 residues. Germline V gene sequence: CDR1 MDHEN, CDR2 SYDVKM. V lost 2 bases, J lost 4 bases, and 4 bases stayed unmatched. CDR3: CASSLLQGAADTQYF. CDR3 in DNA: TGTGCCAGCAGTTTACTACAGGGGGCCGCAGATACGCAGTATTTT.

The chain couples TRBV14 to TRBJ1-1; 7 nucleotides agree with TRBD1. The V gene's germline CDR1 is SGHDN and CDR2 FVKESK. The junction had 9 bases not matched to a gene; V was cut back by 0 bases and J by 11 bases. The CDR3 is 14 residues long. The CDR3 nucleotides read TGTGCCAGCAGCCAAGACCACACAGGGGCTATGGCTTTCTTT. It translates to CASSQDHTGAMAFF.

Here the CDR3 reads CATLSGRAIGELFF. In DNA form, the CDR3 reads TGTGCCACCCTTAGCGGGAGGGCCATCGGGGAGCTGTTTTTT. The genes are TRBV27 and TRBJ2-2, with 11 bases that match TRBD2. Germline V CDR1 and CDR2: MNHEY, SMNVEV (reference sequence). This CDR3 contains 14 residues. V lost 10 bases and J lost 7; bases outside the gene matches: 8.

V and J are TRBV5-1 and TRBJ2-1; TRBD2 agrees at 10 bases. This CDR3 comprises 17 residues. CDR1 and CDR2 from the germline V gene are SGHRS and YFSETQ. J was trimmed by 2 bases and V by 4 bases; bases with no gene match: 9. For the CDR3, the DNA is TGCGCCAGCAGCCAAGTTCCTAGCGGGAGTACCTACAATGAGCAGTTCTTC. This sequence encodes CASSQVPSGSTYNEQFF.

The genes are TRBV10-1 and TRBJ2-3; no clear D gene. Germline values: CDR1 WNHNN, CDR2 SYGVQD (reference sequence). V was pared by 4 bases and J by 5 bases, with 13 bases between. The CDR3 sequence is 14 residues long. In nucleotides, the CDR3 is TGCGCCAGCAGTGTAACAGCCAGTGGAGATACGCAGTATTTT. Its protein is CASSVTASGDTQYF.

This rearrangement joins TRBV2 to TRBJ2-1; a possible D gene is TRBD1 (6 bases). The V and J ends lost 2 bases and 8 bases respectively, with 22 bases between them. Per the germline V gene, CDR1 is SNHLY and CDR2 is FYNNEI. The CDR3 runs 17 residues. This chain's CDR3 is CASSETYGGLVFDEQFF. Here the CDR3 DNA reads TGTGCCAGCAGTGAAACGTATGGGGGCCTCGTTTTTGATGAGCAGTTCTTC.

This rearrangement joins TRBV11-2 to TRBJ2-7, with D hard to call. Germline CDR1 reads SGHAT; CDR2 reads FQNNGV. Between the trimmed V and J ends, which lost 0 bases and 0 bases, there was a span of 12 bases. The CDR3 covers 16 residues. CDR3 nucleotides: TGTGCCAGCAGCTTAGAGTCCTACAGATCCTCCTACGAGCAGTACTTC. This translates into CASSLESYRSSYEQYF.

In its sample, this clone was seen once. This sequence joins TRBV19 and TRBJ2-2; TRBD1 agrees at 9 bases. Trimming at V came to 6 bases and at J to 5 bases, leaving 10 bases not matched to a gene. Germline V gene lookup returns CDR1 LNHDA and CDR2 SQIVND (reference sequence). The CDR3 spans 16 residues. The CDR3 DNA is TGTGCCAGTAGCTACTTACAGGGGGCGCATACCGGGGAGCTGTTTTTT. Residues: CASSYLQGAHTGELFF.

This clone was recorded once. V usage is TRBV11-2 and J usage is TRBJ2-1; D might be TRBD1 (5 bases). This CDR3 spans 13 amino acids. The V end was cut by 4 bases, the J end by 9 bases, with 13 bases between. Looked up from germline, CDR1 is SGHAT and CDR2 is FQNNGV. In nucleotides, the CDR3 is TGTGCCAGCAGCTCGTCCGCCAGGGCTGAGCAGTTCTTC. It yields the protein CASSSSARAEQFF.

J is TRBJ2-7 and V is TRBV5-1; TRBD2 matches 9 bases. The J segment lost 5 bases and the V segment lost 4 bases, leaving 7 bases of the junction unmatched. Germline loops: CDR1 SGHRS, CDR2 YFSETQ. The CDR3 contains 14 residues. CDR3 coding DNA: TGCGCCAGCAGCCTCATAGCGGGGGCCCACGAGCAGTACTTC. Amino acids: CASSLIAGAHEQYF.

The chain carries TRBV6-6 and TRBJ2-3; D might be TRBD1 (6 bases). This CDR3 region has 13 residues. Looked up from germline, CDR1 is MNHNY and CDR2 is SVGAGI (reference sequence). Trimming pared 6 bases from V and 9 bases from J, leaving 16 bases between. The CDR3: CASSYDRSGTQYF. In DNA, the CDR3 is TGTGCCAGCAGCTACGACAGGAGTGGGACGCAGTATTTT.

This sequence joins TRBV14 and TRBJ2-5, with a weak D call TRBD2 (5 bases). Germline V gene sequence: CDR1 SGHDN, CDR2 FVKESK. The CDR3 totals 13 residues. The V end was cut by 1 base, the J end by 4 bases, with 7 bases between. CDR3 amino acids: CASSQVGGETQYF. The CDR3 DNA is TGTGCCAGCAGCCAAGTAGGAGGAGAGACCCAGTACTTC.

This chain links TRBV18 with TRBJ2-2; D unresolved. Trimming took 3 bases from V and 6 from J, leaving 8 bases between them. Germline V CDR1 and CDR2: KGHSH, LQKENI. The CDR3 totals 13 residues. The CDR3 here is CASSPRNPGELFF. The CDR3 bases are TGTGCCAGCTCACCCCGAAATCCCGGGGAGCTGTTTTTT.

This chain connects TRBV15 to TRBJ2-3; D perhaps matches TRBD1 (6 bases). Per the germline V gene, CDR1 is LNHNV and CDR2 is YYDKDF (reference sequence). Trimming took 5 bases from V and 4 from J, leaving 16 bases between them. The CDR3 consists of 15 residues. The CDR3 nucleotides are TGTGCCACCAGCGGTTCCGGACAGCCGCCAGATACGCAGTATTTT. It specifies CATSGSGQPPDTQYF.

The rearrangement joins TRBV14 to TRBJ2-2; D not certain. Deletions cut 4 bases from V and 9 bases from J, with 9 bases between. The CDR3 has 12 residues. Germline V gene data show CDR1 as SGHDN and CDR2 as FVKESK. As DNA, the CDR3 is TGTGCCAGCAGCCGAATAGGCCGGGAGCTGTTTTTT. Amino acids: CASSRIGRELFF.

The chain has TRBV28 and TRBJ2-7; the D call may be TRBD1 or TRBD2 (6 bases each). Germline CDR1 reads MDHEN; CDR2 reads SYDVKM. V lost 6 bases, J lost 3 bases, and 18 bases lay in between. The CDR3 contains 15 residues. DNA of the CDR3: TGTGCCAGCAGCAATAAGGGGGGTATGGTCTACGAGCAGTACTTC. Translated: CASSNKGGMVYEQYF.

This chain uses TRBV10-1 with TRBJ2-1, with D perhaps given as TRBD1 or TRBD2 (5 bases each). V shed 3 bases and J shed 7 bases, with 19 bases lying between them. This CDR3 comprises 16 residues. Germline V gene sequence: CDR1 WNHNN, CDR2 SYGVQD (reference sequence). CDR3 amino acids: CASSDNRYLEGNEQFF. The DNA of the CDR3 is TGCGCCAGCAGTGATAACCGGTACCTCGAGGGGAATGAGCAGTTCTTC.

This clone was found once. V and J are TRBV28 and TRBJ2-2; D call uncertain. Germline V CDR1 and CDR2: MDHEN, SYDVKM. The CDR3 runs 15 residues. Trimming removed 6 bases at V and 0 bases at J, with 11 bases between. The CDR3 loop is CASSGSGANTGELFF. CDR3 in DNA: TGTGCCAGCAGCGGAAGTGGAGCGAACACCGGGGAGCTGTTTTTT.